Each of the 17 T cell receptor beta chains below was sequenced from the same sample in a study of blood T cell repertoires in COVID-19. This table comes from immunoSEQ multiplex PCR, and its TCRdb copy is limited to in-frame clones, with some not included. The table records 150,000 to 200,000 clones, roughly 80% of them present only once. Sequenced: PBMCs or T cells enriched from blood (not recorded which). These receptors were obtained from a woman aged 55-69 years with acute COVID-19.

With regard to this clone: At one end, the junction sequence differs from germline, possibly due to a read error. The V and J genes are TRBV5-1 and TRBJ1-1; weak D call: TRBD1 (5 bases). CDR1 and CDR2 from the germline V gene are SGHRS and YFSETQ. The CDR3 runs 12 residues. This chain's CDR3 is CASSPDKITPRF. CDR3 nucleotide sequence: TGCGCCAGCAGCCCGGACAAGATCACACCTCGGTTT. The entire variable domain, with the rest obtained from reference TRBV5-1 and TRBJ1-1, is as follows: KAGVTQTPRYLIKTRGQQVTLSCSPISGHRSVSWYQQTPGQGLQFLFEYFSETQRNKGNFPGRFSGRQFSNSRSEMNVSTLELGDSALYLCASSPDKITPRFGQGTRLTVV.

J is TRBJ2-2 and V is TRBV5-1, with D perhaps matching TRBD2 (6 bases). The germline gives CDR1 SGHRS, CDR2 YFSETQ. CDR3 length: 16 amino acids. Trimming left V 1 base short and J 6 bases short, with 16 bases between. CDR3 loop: CASSLRGLTEAGELFF. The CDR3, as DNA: TGCGCCAGCAGCTTGAGAGGACTAACGGAGGCCGGGGAGCTGTTTTTT.

The CDR3 sequence: CASSETHLNQPQHF. In DNA, the CDR3 is TGTGCCAGTAGTGAGACACACCTCAATCAGCCCCAGCATTTT. The chain has TRBV19 and TRBJ1-5; D unclear. Trimming took 5 bases from V and 3 from J, leaving 11 bases between them. The CDR3 covers 14 residues. Germline CDR1 is LNHDA and CDR2 is SQIVND (reference sequence).

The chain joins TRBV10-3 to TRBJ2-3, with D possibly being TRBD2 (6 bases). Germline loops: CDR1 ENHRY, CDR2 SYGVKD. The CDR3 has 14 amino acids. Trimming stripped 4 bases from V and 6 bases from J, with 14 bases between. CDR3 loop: CAISGLGEADTQYF. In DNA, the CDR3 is TGTGCCATCAGTGGCCTTGGGGAGGCGGATACGCAGTATTTT.

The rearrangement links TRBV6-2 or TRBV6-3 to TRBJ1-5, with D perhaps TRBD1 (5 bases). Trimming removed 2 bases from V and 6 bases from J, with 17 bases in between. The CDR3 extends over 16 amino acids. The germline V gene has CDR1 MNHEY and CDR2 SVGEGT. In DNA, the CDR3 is TGTGCCAGCAGTTACCAGACAGCATCCTTGGGTCAGCCCCAGCATTTT. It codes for CASSYQTASLGQPQHF.

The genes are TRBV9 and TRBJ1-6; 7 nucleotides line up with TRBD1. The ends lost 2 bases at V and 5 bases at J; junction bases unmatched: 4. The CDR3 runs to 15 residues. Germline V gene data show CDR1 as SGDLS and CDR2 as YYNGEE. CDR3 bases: TGTGCCAGCAGCGTGGGACAGTTAGATAATTCACCCCTCCACTTT. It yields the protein CASSVGQLDNSPLHF.

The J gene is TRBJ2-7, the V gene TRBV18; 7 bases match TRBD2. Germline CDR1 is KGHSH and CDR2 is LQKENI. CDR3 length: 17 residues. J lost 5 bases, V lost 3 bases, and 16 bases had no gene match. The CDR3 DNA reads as TGTGCCAGCTCACCGACTAGCCCATTCGCCGAAATACACGAGCAGTACGTC. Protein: CASSPTSPFAEIHEQYV.

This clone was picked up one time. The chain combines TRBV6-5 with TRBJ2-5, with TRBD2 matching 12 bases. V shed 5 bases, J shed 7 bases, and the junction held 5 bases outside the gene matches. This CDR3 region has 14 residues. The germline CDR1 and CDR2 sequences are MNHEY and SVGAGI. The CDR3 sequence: CASSPQTSGRTQYF. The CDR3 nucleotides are TGTGCCAGCAGTCCTCAGACTAGCGGGAGGACCCAGTACTTC.

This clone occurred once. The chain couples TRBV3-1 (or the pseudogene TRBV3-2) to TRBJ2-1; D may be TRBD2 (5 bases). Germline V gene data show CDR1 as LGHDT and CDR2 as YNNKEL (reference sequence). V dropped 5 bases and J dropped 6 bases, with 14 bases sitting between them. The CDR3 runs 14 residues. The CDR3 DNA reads TGTGCCAGCAGCTCCTCACTAGTTACCAATGAGCAGTTCTTC. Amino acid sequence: CASSSSLVTNEQFF.

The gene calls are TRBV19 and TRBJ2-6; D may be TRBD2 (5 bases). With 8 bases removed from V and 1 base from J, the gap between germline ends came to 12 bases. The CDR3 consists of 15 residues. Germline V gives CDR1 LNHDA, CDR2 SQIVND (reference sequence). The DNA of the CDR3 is TGTGCCAGTTCCTCTCGGACTTCTGGGGCCAACGTCCTGACTTTC. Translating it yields CASSSRTSGANVLTF.

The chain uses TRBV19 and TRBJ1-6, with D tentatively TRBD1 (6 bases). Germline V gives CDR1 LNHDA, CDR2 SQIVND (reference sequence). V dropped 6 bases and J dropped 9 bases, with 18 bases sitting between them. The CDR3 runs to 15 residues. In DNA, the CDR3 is TGTGCCAGTAGCCCTACCGGGACATTTGGTTCACCCCTCCACTTT. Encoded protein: CASSPTGTFGSPLHF.

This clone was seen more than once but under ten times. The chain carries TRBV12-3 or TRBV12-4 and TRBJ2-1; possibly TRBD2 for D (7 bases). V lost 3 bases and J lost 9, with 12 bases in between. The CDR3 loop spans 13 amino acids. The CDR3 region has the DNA TGTGCCAGCAGTTTGAGGGAGGGGGGTGAGCAGTTCTTC. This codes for CASSLREGGEQFF.

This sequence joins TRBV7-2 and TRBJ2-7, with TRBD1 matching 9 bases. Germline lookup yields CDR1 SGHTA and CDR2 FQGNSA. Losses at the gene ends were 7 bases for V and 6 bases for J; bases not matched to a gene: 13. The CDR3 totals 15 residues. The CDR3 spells CASTPLPGQGSEQYF. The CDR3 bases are TGTGCCAGCACCCCGCTTCCGGGACAGGGTTCCGAGCAGTACTTC.

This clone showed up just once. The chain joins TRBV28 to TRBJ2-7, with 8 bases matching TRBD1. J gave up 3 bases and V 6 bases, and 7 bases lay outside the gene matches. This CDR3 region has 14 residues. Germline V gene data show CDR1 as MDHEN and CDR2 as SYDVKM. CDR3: CASSGQGGFYEQYV. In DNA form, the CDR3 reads TGTGCCAGCAGCGGACAGGGTGGGTTCTACGAGCAGTACGTC.

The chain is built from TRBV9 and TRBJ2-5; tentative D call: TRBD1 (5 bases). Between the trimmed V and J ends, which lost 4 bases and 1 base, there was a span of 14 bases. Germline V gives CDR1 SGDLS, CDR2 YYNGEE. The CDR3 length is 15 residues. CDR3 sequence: CASSSSSTVQETQYF. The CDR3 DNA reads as TGTGCCAGCAGCTCCTCCTCGACAGTCCAAGAGACCCAGTACTTC.

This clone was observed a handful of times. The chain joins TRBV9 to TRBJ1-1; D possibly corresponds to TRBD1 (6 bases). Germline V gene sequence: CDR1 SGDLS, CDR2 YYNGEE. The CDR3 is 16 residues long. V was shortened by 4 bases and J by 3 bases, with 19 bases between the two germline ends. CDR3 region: CASSPQLQGFDTEAFF. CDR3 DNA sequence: TGTGCCAGCAGCCCGCAATTACAGGGTTTCGACACTGAAGCTTTCTTT.

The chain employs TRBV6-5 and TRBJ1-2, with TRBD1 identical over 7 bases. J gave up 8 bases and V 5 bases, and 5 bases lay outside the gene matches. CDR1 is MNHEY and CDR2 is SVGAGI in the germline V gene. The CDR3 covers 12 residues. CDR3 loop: CASSKQGRGYTF. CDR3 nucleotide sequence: TGTGCCAGCAGTAAACAGGGGAGAGGCTACACCTTC.